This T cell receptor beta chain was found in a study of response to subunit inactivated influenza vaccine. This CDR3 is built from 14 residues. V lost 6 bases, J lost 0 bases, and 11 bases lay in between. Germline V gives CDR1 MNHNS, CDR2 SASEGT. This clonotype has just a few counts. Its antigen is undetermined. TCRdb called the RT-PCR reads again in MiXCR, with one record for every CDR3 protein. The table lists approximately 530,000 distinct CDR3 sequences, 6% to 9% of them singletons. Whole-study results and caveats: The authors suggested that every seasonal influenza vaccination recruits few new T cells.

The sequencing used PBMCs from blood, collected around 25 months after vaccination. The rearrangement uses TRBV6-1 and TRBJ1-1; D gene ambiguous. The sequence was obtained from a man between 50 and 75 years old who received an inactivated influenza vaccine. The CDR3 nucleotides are TGTGCCAGCAGACGGATGACTATGAACACTGAAGCTTTCTTT. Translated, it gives CASRRMTMNTEAFF.